This TCR beta chain was observed in a study of blood T cell repertoires in COVID-19. Study at large: The United States, Italy and Spain were the sources of the acute and convalescent COVID-19 samples.

While infection was still active, Seattle patients were enrolled and then followed longitudinally. Original processing methods: For nucleated cells, counts were estimated from reference gene primer amplification. The table came from immunoSEQ multiplex PCR; TCRdb's copy has only in-frame clones and leaves some out. V and J calls and clone size follow that table, whereas D and trimming were derived from the DNA. The profile shows about 220,000 clones, almost 85% of them singletons. V lost 4 bases, J lost 0 bases, and 10 bases lay in between. The CDR3 loop spans 14 amino acids. Per germline, CDR1 MNHEY and CDR2 SVGEGT. This clone turned up a few times.

Sequenced: peripheral blood. V and J are TRBV6-2 or TRBV6-3 and TRBJ2-7; D perhaps matches TRBD1 (6 bases). This TCR was recovered from a woman between 70 and 85 years old with COVID-19, enrolled during active disease. CDR3 loop: CASSSTGRSYEQYF. The CDR3 DNA is TGTGCCAGCAGTTCGACAGGTCGCTCCTACGAGCAGTACTTC.